Listed below are T cell receptor beta chains from one sample, sequenced in a study of T cell responses to AZD1222 COVID-19 vaccine. Assay used: immunoSEQ multiplex PCR; TCRdb lists only in-frame clones, some missing. The table lists just under 95,000 clones, approximately 90% of them singletons, with approximately 12% in the top ten. The source was peripheral blood, collected on day 0 of AZD1222 vaccination. These receptors originate from an adult in good health. Each CDR3 is given with its conserved first and last residue. A D gene is named only where the DNA matches it firmly. Not every row has a clone size; where given, it reads once, few, many or a size class.

v_gene: TRBV11-2
d_gene: NA
abundance: NA
j_gene: TRBJ2-7
CDR3aa: CASSGTRGNFYEQYF
CDR3nt: TGTGCCAGCAGCGGGACGAGGGGGAATTTTTACGAGCAGTACTTC

v_gene: TRBV19
d_gene: NA
abundance: NA
j_gene: TRBJ2-1
CDR3aa: CASSMMGLLYNEQFF
CDR3nt: TGTGCCAGTAGTATGATGGGACTTCTCTACAATGAGCAGTTCTTC

v_gene: TRBV10-3
d_gene: TRBD1
abundance: NA
j_gene: TRBJ2-7
CDR3aa: CATVGLTGGPNEQYF
CDR3nt: TGTGCCACAGTCGGATTGACAGGGGGCCCCAACGAGCAGTACTTC

v_gene: TRBV7-9
d_gene: NA
abundance: once
j_gene: TRBJ1-4
CDR3aa: CASSLAGTDEKLFF
CDR3nt: TGTGCCAGCAGCTTAGCTGGGACTGATGAAAAACTGTTTTTT

v_gene: TRBV5-4
d_gene: NA
abundance: once
j_gene: TRBJ2-7
CDR3aa: CASSLVGRPLGEQYF
CDR3nt: TGTGCCAGCAGCTTGGTTGGCAGGCCCTTAGGTGAGCAGTACTTC

v_gene: TRBV25-1
d_gene: TRBD1
abundance: NA
j_gene: TRBJ1-1
CDR3aa: CASSPRDRDRAFF
CDR3nt: TGTGCCAGCAGTCCCCGGGACAGAGACCGAGCTTTCTTT

v_gene: TRBV6-1
d_gene: NA
abundance: NA
j_gene: TRBJ1-2
CDR3aa: CASSESNYGYTF
CDR3nt: TGTGCCAGCAGTGAAAGCAACTATGGCTACACCTTC

v_gene: TRBV4-2
d_gene: NA
abundance: NA
j_gene: TRBJ2-2
CDR3aa: CASSQDWGGELFF
CDR3nt: TGTGCCAGCAGCCAAGATTGGGGCGGGGAGCTGTTTTTT

v_gene: TRBV25-1
d_gene: NA
abundance: NA
j_gene: TRBJ1-1
CDR3aa: CASKHNTMNTEAFF
CDR3nt: TGTGCCAGCAAGCATAACACAATGAACACTGAAGCTTTCTTT

v_gene: TRBV6-5
d_gene: TRBD2
abundance: NA
j_gene: TRBJ2-5
CDR3aa: CASSLGLAGGQETQYF
CDR3nt: TGTGCCAGCAGTTTGGGACTAGCGGGGGGGCAAGAGACCCAGTACTTC

v_gene: TRBV4-3
d_gene: NA
abundance: NA
j_gene: TRBJ1-6
CDR3aa: CASSPKAGQSYNSPLHF
CDR3nt: TGCGCCAGCAGCCCTAAAGCAGGACAGTCCTATAATTCACCCCTCCACTTT

v_gene: TRBV19
d_gene: NA
abundance: NA
j_gene: TRBJ1-6
CDR3aa: CASTIQSGGAGYSPLHF
CDR3nt: TGTGCCAGTACCATTCAGTCCGGGGGCGCGGGATATTCACCCCTCCACTTT

v_gene: TRBV7-2
d_gene: NA
abundance: few
j_gene: TRBJ1-3
CDR3aa: CASSLVSGSSGNTIYF
CDR3nt: TGTGCCAGCAGCTTAGTCTCCGGTTCTTCTGGAAACACCATATATTTT

v_gene: TRBV7-3
d_gene: TRBD2
abundance: NA
j_gene: TRBJ2-1
CDR3aa: CASSLTLAGSYNEQFF
CDR3nt: TGTGCCAGCAGCTTAACACTAGCGGGGTCCTACAATGAGCAGTTCTTC

v_gene: TRBV6-5
d_gene: NA
abundance: NA
j_gene: TRBJ1-1
CDR3aa: CASSNGAPPRKAFF
CDR3nt: TGTGCCAGCAGCAACGGGGCCCCTCCGCGGAAAGCTTTCTTT

v_gene: TRBV3-1/TRBV3-2
d_gene: NA
abundance: NA
j_gene: TRBJ2-1
CDR3aa: CASSQDLGLVVEQFF
CDR3nt: TGTGCCAGCAGCCAAGATCTTGGCCTAGTTGTAGAGCAGTTCTTC

v_gene: TRBV7-6
d_gene: TRBD1
abundance: few
j_gene: TRBJ2-2
CDR3aa: CASSSGQPNTGELFF
CDR3nt: TGTGCCAGCAGCTCGGGACAGCCCAACACCGGGGAGCTGTTTTTT

v_gene: TRBV3-1/TRBV3-2
d_gene: NA
abundance: NA
j_gene: TRBJ1-2
CDR3aa: CASSQASRGANGYTF
CDR3nt: TGTGCCAGCAGCCAAGCATCGAGAGGAGCTAATGGCTACACCTTC

v_gene: TRBV11-3
d_gene: TRBD1
abundance: NA
j_gene: TRBJ2-1
CDR3aa: CASSSGRRTGIYNEQFF
CDR3nt: TGTGCCAGCAGCTCTGGGCGGCGGACAGGGATTTACAATGAGCAGTTCTTC

v_gene: TRBV29-1
d_gene: NA
abundance: NA
j_gene: TRBJ1-1
CDR3aa: CSVVGQTNTEAFF
CDR3nt: TGCAGCGTTGTTGGACAGACGAACACTGAAGCTTTCTTT

v_gene: TRBV28
d_gene: TRBD1
abundance: once
j_gene: TRBJ1-2
CDR3aa: CASSSLRGQLNYGYTF
CDR3nt: TGTGCCAGCAGTTCTCTCAGGGGGCAGCTGAACTATGGCTACACCTTC

v_gene: TRBV5-1
d_gene: NA
abundance: NA
j_gene: TRBJ1-2
CDR3aa: CASSLDTNVGYTF
CDR3nt: TGCGCCAGCAGCTTGGACACGAATGTTGGCTACACCTTC

v_gene: TRBV19
d_gene: NA
abundance: NA
j_gene: TRBJ1-3
CDR3aa: CASRDRLLSGNTIYF
CDR3nt: TGTGCCAGTAGAGACCGACTGCTCTCTGGAAACACCATATATTTT

v_gene: TRBV7-7
d_gene: TRBD1
abundance: NA
j_gene: TRBJ2-1
CDR3aa: CASSLETGGSEQFF
CDR3nt: TGTGCCAGCAGCTTAGAGACAGGGGGCAGTGAGCAGTTCTTC

v_gene: TRBV9
d_gene: NA
abundance: NA
j_gene: TRBJ1-1
CDR3aa: CASSVARNTEAFF
CDR3nt: TGTGCCAGCAGCGTAGCCAGGAACACTGAAGCTTTCTTT

v_gene: TRBV6-5
d_gene: NA
abundance: NA
j_gene: TRBJ2-7
CDR3aa: CASSYSRGGYEQYF
CDR3nt: TGTGCCAGCAGTTACTCAAGGGGTGGATACGAGCAGTACTTC

v_gene: TRBV6-5
d_gene: NA
abundance: once
j_gene: TRBJ1-6
CDR3aa: CASSYSIGESPLHF
CDR3nt: TGTGCCAGCAGTTACTCCATTGGGGAATCACCCCTCCACTTT

v_gene: TRBV5-1
d_gene: NA
abundance: NA
j_gene: TRBJ2-7
CDR3aa: CASSLAGSSYEQYF
CDR3nt: TGCGCCAGCAGCTTGGCAGGGAGCTCCTACGAGCAGTACTTC

v_gene: TRBV5-1
d_gene: NA
abundance: NA
j_gene: TRBJ2-4
CDR3aa: CASSLVGAKNIQYF
CDR3nt: TGCGCCAGCAGCTTGGTCGGGGCCAAAAACATTCAGTACTTC

v_gene: TRBV2
d_gene: NA
abundance: NA
j_gene: TRBJ2-5
CDR3aa: CASLQVQETQYF
CDR3nt: TGTGCCAGCCTGCAGGTACAAGAGACCCAGTACTTC

v_gene: TRBV5-4
d_gene: NA
abundance: NA
j_gene: TRBJ1-2
CDR3aa: CASSRDGGIYGYTF
CDR3nt: TGTGCCAGCAGCCGGGATGGGGGGATCTATGGCTACACCTTC

v_gene: TRBV6-6
d_gene: NA
abundance: NA
j_gene: TRBJ2-7
CDR3aa: CASSYVGSEEQYF
CDR3nt: TGTGCCAGCAGTTACGTGGGGAGTGAGGAGCAGTACTTC

v_gene: TRBV5-1
d_gene: NA
abundance: once
j_gene: TRBJ1-4
CDR3aa: CASTVSEITNEKLFF
CDR3nt: TGCGCCAGTACCGTTTCAGAGATAACTAATGAAAAACTGTTTTTT

v_gene: TRBV5-1
d_gene: NA
abundance: NA
j_gene: TRBJ1-3
CDR3aa: CASSLAGGDGNTIYF
CDR3nt: TGCGCCAGCAGCTTGGCTGGGGGCGATGGAAACACCATATATTTT

v_gene: TRBV27
d_gene: NA
abundance: once
j_gene: TRBJ2-7
CDR3aa: CASSRRDTSYEQYF
CDR3nt: TGTGCCAGCAGCCGGCGGGACACCTCCTACGAGCAGTACTTC

v_gene: TRBV7-3
d_gene: TRBD1
abundance: NA
j_gene: TRBJ2-7
CDR3aa: CASSLRQGDEQYF
CDR3nt: TGTGCCAGCAGCTTACGACAGGGGGACGAGCAGTACTTC

v_gene: TRBV7-3
d_gene: NA
abundance: NA
j_gene: TRBJ1-6
CDR3aa: CASSTTGAGNSPLHF
CDR3nt: TGTGCCAGCAGTACTACGGGGGCTGGGAATTCACCCCTCCACTTT

v_gene: TRBV30
d_gene: NA
abundance: few
j_gene: TRBJ1-2
CDR3aa: CAWRWTREYTF
CDR3nt: TGTGCCTGGAGGTGGACTCGGGAGTACACCTTC

v_gene: TRBV9
d_gene: NA
abundance: once
j_gene: TRBJ1-4
CDR3aa: CASSVVGQGEKLFF
CDR3nt: TGTGCCAGCAGCGTAGTCGGTCAAGGGGAAAAACTGTTTTTT

v_gene: TRBV23-1
d_gene: NA
abundance: NA
j_gene: TRBJ2-3
CDR3aa: CASSQGQGSCTDTQYF
CDR3nt: TGCGCCAGCAGTCAAGGTCAGGGGTCCTGCACAGATACGCAGTATTTT

v_gene: TRBV9
d_gene: NA
abundance: NA
j_gene: TRBJ2-1
CDR3aa: CASSVVLRGEQFF
CDR3nt: TGTGCCAGCAGCGTAGTTTTGAGAGGTGAGCAGTTCTTC

v_gene: TRBV7-3
d_gene: NA
abundance: NA
j_gene: TRBJ2-3
CDR3aa: CASSLGGGADTQYF
CDR3nt: TGTGCCAGCAGCTTAGGTGGGGGGGCCGATACGCAGTATTTT

v_gene: TRBV5-1
d_gene: TRBD1
abundance: NA
j_gene: TRBJ2-1
CDR3aa: CASSSRQGIEQFF
CDR3nt: TGCGCCAGCAGCTCAAGACAGGGTATTGAGCAGTTCTTC